This T cell receptor beta chain stems from a study of PD-L1 blockade in urothelial cancer. At the level of the study: Patients with male sex and bladder-origin urothelial cancer accounted for about 85% of the roughly 30 enrolled. At 3 weeks after treatment start (second dose) and again at 6 weeks, blood was analyzed.

Comment on this clone: What it binds is unknown.

The study's findings and limits: Pretreatment peripheral blood TCR clonality that fell below the median predicted better survival among the patients studied.

Here immunoSEQ multiplex PCR was the method, and the copy in TCRdb shows in-frame clones only, minus some. The sample yields more than 90,000 clones, 85% to 95% seen once. Time point defined: peripheral blood 6 weeks after treatment start. Urothelial carcinoma, locally advanced or metastatic, affected the patients. Per the germline V gene, CDR1 is SGDLS and CDR2 is YYNGEE. The V gene lost 0 bases and the J gene lost 6 bases, with 10 bases spanning the gap. This CDR3 has 13 amino acids. The chain is built from TRBV9 and TRBJ2-7; D may be TRBD1 (5 bases). The material sequenced was PBMCs, taken around atezolizumab (anti-PD-L1) treatment. The receptor comes from a man aged 60 to 75 with urothelial cancer. CDR3 residues: CASSVGGAGEQYF. Here the CDR3 DNA reads TGTGCCAGCAGCGTAGGTGGGGCAGGCGAGCAGTACTTC. Variable domain in full (rest from reference TRBV9 and TRBJ2-7): DSGVTQTPKHLITATGQRVTLRCSPRSGDLSVYWYQQSLDQGLQFLIQYYNGEERAKGNILERFSAQQFPDLHSELNLSSLELGDSALYFCASSVGGAGEQYFGPGTRLTVT.